This TCR beta chain is from a study of regulatory dendritic cells for organ transplantation. Method: immunoSEQ multiplex PCR; TCRdb's copy keeps in-frame clones and lacks some. This repertoire shows roughly 30,000 clones, approximately 86% found once; its top ten account for approximately 0.43%. With regard to this clone: The antigen is not known.

Findings and limits, study-wide: Resting memory CD8+ T cells held the most alloreactive clonotypes. Alloreactive memory CD8+ T cell pools varied considerably between individuals. Memory CD8+ T cells were the most oligoclonal; naive cells were highly diverse.

The CDR3 covers 17 residues. V trimming: 2 bases; J trimming: 4 bases; junction bases outside the gene matches: 7. CDR1 and CDR2 from the germline V gene are SGHTA and FQGNSA. The chain employs TRBV7-2 and TRBJ2-1, with 11 bases matching TRBD2. The sequencing sample was made of naive CD8+ T cells from blood. Regarding subset: CD45RA+ naive T cells. The receptor's source is a human donor in good health. For the CDR3, the DNA is TGTGCCAGCAGCTTACTCCTAGCGGGGGGTCATTACAATGAGCAGTTCTTC. Translating it yields CASSLLLAGGHYNEQFF.